The clone carrying this T cell receptor (beta chain) appeared a few times. Its target is unknown. Building the TCR beta libraries relied on iRepertoire HTBI primers, and CDR3 regions underwent Arm-PCR. TCRdb reprocessed the multiplex PCR reads via MiXCR and lists one record per CDR3 protein. In the table there are about 460,000 distinct CDR3 sequences, about 20% of which are singletons. This sample is part of a study of regulatory T cells in long-lasting Graves disease. Noted time point: persistent/refractory GD, antithyroid drugs over 5 years with positive TRAb. PBMC RNA served as the TCR library source. Regarding the study as a whole: With persistent disease, TRBV28, TRBJ1-2 and TRBJ2-5 were the favored segments.

The CDR3 runs to 14 residues. The ends lost 6 bases at V and 9 bases at J; junction bases unmatched: 10. Germline V CDR1 and CDR2: SGHAT, FQNNGV. This clonotype was sampled from a female donor with Graves disease. Material: peripheral blood mononuclear cells (PBMCs), obtained when the disease was refractory, from a patient treated with antithyroid drugs. The V and J genes are TRBV11-2 and TRBJ1-5; TRBD1 aligns across 8 bases. CDR3 DNA sequence: TGTGCCAGCAGACAGGGGGACTATCGGGGGCCCCAGCATTTT. It encodes CASRQGDYRGPQHF.